A selection of T cell receptor beta chains follows, all from one sample in a study of blood T cell repertoires in COVID-19. Produced via immunoSEQ multiplex PCR; TCRdb's table is partial and in-frame only. Of about 400,000 clones detected, over 75% appear once; the ten largest clones hold roughly 2%. The sequencing input was PBMCs or T cells enriched from blood (not recorded which). These receptors all stem from a woman aged 40 to 55 with acute COVID-19. Each CDR3 is given with its conserved first and last residue. The D gene is left open where the match is weak. The size of a clone is reported for some rows only, either as once, few or many, or as a class for expanded clones.

v_gene	d_gene	abundance	j_gene	CDR3nt	CDR3aa
TRBV11-3	-	-	TRBJ2-7	TGTGCCAGCAGTGTGGACAGTAACTACGAGCAGTACTTC	CASSVDSNYEQYF
TRBV4-2	TRBD1	-	TRBJ2-7	TGTGCCAGCAGTCTTGGGACAGGGGCGGTCGACGAGCAGTACTTC	CASSLGTGAVDEQYF
TRBV19	TRBD1	-	TRBJ1-5	TGTGCCAGTAGTATAAATTTAATGTGGGACAGGGGGCTCAATCAGCCCCAGCATTTT	CASSINLMWDRGLNQPQHF
TRBV2	-	-	TRBJ2-2	TGTGCCAGCAGTGAACGGGTGAACACCGGGGAGCTGTTTTTT	CASSERVNTGELFF
TRBV20-1	TRBD2	-	TRBJ2-3	TGCAGTGCTAGTTCTTGGGGTGGGCTAGCGGGGGGTTCAGATACGCAGTATTTT	CSASSWGGLAGGSDTQYF
TRBV27	-	-	TRBJ1-2	TGTGCCAGCAGTTTATCTCCAGATATCTATGGCTACACCTTC	CASSLSPDIYGYTF
TRBV24-1	TRBD2	-	TRBJ2-1	TGTGCCACCAGTGATTCGCGGGGGGAGACCTTCTCCTACAATGAGCAGTTCTTC	CATSDSRGETFSYNEQFF
TRBV6-1	TRBD1	-	TRBJ1-2	TGTGCCAGCAGTGAAACCAGGGGGGTGTATGGCTACACCTTC	CASSETRGVYGYTF
TRBV10-3	-	-	TRBJ1-2	TGTGCCATCAGTGGGGGTGGGACAATTAACTATGGCTACACCTTC	CAISGGGTINYGYTF
TRBV27	TRBD1	-	TRBJ1-2	TGTGCCAGCAGTTATGCAGGGGGCAGGGGCTACACCTTC	CASSYAGGRGYTF
TRBV4-1	-	-	TRBJ1-1	TGCGCCAGCAGCCAATCGTATTTGAACACTGAAGCTTTCTTT	CASSQSYLNTEAFF
TRBV24-1	TRBD1	-	TRBJ2-5	TGTGCCACCAGTGACTGGGGTGGGGACAGCGAAGAGACCCAGTACTTC	CATSDWGGDSEETQYF
TRBV29-1	TRBD1	-	TRBJ2-1	TGCAGCGTTGCCGGACAGGCCTACAATGAGCAGTTCTTC	CSVAGQAYNEQFF
TRBV30	-	-	TRBJ1-5	TGTGCCTGGAGTGTAGGCGGGACCTATAGCAATCAGCCCCAGCATTTT	CAWSVGGTYSNQPQHF
TRBV2	-	-	TRBJ1-5	TGTGCCAGCAGTGACGTAAATCAGCCCCAGCATTTT	CASSDVNQPQHF
TRBV5-6	TRBD1	-	TRBJ1-1	TGTGCCAGCAGCGTCGGGACAGGGAATTGGGACACTGAAGCTTTCTTT	CASSVGTGNWDTEAFF
TRBV30	TRBD2	-	TRBJ2-3	TGTGCCTGGGGAAAGCTAGCGGGGGAGGTGGATACGCAGTATTTT	CAWGKLAGEVDTQYF
TRBV18	TRBD2	-	TRBJ2-2	TGTGCCAGCTCACCCTTTGGGACTAGCGGGTCGAGTGCCGGGGAGCTGTTTTTT	CASSPFGTSGSSAGELFF
TRBV12-3/TRBV12-4	-	-	TRBJ1-5	TGTGCCAGCAGTTTAGACTGGAATCAGCCCCAGCATTTT	CASSLDWNQPQHF
TRBV18	-	-	TRBJ2-3	TGTGCCAGCTCATTCAGTCAGGACTCTAGCACAGATACGCAGTATTTT	CASSFSQDSSTDTQYF
TRBV12-3/TRBV12-4	-	-	TRBJ1-1	TGTGCCAGCAGTTTACAGGAGAACACTGAAGCTTTCTTT	CASSLQENTEAFF
TRBV9	TRBD1	-	TRBJ1-1	TGTGCCAGCAGCCCCGGACAGGGAGATCGAGAAGCTTTCTTT	CASSPGQGDREAFF
TRBV9	-	-	TRBJ2-3	TGTGCCAGCAGCTACTCAGATACGCAGTATTTT	CASSYSDTQYF
TRBV19	-	few	TRBJ1-6	TGTGCCAGTTCTAGAGGCAGTGCTAATTCACCCCTCCACTTT	CASSRGSANSPLHF
TRBV5-1	TRBD1	-	TRBJ1-4	TGCGCCAGCAGCTCTGGACAGGGAACTGAAAAACTGTTTTTT	CASSSGQGTEKLFF
TRBV7-8	-	-	TRBJ1-5	TGTGCCAGCAGCTCCAAACTTCGAGACAGTGCTTATAGCAATCAGCCCCAGCATTTT	CASSSKLRDSAYSNQPQHF
TRBV5-1	TRBD1	-	TRBJ1-2	TGCGCCAGCAGCTCCTCTGGACAGGGGGGAGGCTACACCTTC	CASSSSGQGGGYTF
TRBV7-9	-	-	TRBJ1-2	TGTGCCAGCAGCTTAGACCCAACTTCTTCTACTGGCTACACCTTC	CASSLDPTSSTGYTF
TRBV5-5	TRBD2	-	TRBJ2-3	TGTGCCAGCAGCGCCGACATTGTGTCTAGCGGGGGTCCGCCAGATACGCAGTATTTT	CASSADIVSSGGPPDTQYF
TRBV13	-	-	TRBJ2-3	TGTGCCAGCACCTTACAGCGGACAGATACGCAGTATTTT	CASTLQRTDTQYF
TRBV5-1	TRBD1	-	TRBJ1-2	TGCGCCAGCAGCAAATCCACGGGACAGGGGGCACTGGACTATGGCTACACCTTC	CASSKSTGQGALDYGYTF
TRBV5-1	-	once	TRBJ2-2	TGCGCCAGCAGCTTGGGACTGCCGAACACCGGGGAGCTGTTTTTT	CASSLGLPNTGELFF
TRBV4-1	-	once	TRBJ2-7	TGCGCCAGCAGCCAAGACCCGACAGGTACGAGTGAGCAGTACTTC	CASSQDPTGTSEQYF
TRBV19	TRBD1	-	TRBJ1-5	TGTGCCAGTAGTATAGTGGACAGGGGGGTTCATCAGCCCCAGCATTTT	CASSIVDRGVHQPQHF
TRBV5-1	TRBD2	-	TRBJ2-1	TGCGCCAGCAGCTGGACTAGCACAAGCGATGAGCAGTTCTTC	CASSWTSTSDEQFF
TRBV5-5	TRBD1	once	TRBJ2-7	TGTGCCTCCAGATACCCGGGACAGGGATTCCACGAGCAGTACTTC	CASRYPGQGFHEQYF
TRBV7-6	TRBD2	-	TRBJ2-2	TGTGCCAGCAGCCCTTTAGCGGGGGGGCCGAGAACCGGGGAGCTGTTTTTT	CASSPLAGGPRTGELFF
TRBV3-1/TRBV3-2	TRBD2	-	TRBJ2-3	TGTGCCAGCAGCCGGGAGGGGACTACGCAGTATTTT	CASSREGTTQYF
TRBV10-3	-	-	TRBJ2-3	TGTGCCATCAGTGAAACGGGGGACACAGATACGCAGTATTTT	CAISETGDTDTQYF
TRBV10-1	TRBD1	few	TRBJ1-2	TGCGCCAGCGATACCCCAGGGGGAGAATTTTATGGCTACACCTTC	CASDTPGGEFYGYTF
TRBV11-2	-	-	TRBJ1-4	TGTGCCAGCAGCTCCGCCCGGAGAGCTAATGAAAAACTGTTTTTT	CASSSARRANEKLFF
TRBV7-9	-	-	TRBJ1-6	TGTGCCAGCCCGCAGGGTGGGAATTCACCCCTCCACTTT	CASPQGGNSPLHF
TRBV3-1/TRBV3-2	-	-	TRBJ1-2	TGTGCCAGCAGCCAAGATAGGCCACGGGGAGCTAACTATGGCTACACCTTC	CASSQDRPRGANYGYTF
TRBV29-1	TRBD1	-	TRBJ2-3	TGCAGCGTGCAACAGGGGAACACAGATACGCAGTATTTT	CSVQQGNTDTQYF
TRBV2	-	few	TRBJ2-3	TGTGCCAGCAGTGTATGGAGAGGAGATACGCAGTATTTT	CASSVWRGDTQYF